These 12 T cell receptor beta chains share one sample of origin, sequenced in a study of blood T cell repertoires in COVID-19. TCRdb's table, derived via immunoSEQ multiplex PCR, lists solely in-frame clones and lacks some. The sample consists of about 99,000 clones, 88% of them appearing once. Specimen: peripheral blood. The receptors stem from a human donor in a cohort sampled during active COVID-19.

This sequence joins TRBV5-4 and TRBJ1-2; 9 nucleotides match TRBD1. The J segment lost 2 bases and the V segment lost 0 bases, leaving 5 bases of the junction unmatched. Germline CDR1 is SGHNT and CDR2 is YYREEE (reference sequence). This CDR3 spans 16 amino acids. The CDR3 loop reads CASSLAGTGLNYGYTF. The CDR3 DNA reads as TGTGCCAGCAGCTTGGCGGGGACAGGGCTAAACTATGGCTACACCTTC.

CDR3 nucleotides: TGTGCCAGCAGCTCTCTTTCGGGCAGGGGGATGCTATCCCTCCACTTT. It specifies CASSSLSGRGMLSLHF. The genes are TRBV6-2 or TRBV6-3 and TRBJ1-6; 7 bases are a match to TRBD1. Germline V gives CDR1 MNHEY, CDR2 SVGEGT. There are 16 residues in the CDR3. With 6 bases clipped from V and 14 bases from J, the junction kept 19 bases outside the gene matches.

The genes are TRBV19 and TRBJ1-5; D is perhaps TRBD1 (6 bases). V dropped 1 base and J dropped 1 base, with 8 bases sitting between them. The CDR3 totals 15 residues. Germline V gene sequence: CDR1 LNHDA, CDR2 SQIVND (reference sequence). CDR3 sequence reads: CASSIAQGSNQPQHF. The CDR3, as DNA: TGTGCCAGTAGTATAGCTCAGGGGAGCAATCAGCCCCAGCATTTT.

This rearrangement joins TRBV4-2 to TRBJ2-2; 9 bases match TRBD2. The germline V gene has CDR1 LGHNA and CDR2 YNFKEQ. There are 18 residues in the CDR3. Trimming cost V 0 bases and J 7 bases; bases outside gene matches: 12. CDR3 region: CASSQELSSGRLGGELFF. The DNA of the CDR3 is TGTGCCAGCAGCCAAGAGCTAAGTAGCGGGAGATTAGGCGGGGAGCTGTTTTTT.

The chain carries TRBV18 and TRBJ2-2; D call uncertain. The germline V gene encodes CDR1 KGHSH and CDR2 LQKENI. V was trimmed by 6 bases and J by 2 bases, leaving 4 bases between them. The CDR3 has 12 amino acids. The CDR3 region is CASSLNTGELFF. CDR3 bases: TGTGCCAGCTCCCTAAACACCGGGGAGCTGTTTTTT.

The CDR3, as DNA: TGTGCCAGCACCTACGGTTTTGGGGGGGGGCTTGAGCAGTACTTC. Translating gives CASTYGFGGGLEQYF. This chain connects TRBV3-1 (or the pseudogene TRBV3-2) to TRBJ2-7, with D perhaps matching TRBD2 (7 bases). Trimming took off 7 bases at V and 7 bases at J, with 23 bases between the two ends. The CDR3 covers 15 residues. Germline lookup yields CDR1 LGHDT and CDR2 YNNKEL (reference sequence).

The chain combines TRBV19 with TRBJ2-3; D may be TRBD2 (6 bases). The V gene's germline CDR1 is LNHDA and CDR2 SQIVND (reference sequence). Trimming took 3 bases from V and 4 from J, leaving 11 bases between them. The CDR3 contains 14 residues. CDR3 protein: CASSISGGADTQYF. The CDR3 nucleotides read TGTGCCAGTAGTATTAGCGGAGGGGCAGATACGCAGTATTTT.

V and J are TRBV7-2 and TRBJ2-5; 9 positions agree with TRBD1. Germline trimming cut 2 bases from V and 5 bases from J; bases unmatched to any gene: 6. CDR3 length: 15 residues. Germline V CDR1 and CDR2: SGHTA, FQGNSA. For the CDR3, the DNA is TGTGCCAGCAGCTTACTGGGACAGGGTTTGGAGACCCAGTACTTC. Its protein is CASSLLGQGLETQYF. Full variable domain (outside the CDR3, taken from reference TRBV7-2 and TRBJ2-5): GAGVSQSPSNKVTEKGKDVELRCDPISGHTALYWYRQSLGQGLEFLIYFQGNSAPDKSGLPSDRFSAERTGGSVSTLTIQRTQQEDSAVYLCASSLLGQGLETQYFGPGTRLLVL.

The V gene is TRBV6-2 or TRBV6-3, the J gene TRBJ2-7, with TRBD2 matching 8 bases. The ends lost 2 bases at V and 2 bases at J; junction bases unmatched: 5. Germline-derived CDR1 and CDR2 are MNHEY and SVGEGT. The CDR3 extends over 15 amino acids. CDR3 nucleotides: TGTGCCAGCAGTTACCGTACTAGCGGACCCTACGAGCAGTACTTC. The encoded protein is CASSYRTSGPYEQYF.

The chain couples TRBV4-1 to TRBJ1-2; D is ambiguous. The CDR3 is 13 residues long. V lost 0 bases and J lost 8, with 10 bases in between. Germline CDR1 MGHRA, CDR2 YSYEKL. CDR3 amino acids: CASSQDRLGGYTF. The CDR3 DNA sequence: TGCGCCAGCAGCCAAGATCGATTGGGCGGCTACACCTTC.

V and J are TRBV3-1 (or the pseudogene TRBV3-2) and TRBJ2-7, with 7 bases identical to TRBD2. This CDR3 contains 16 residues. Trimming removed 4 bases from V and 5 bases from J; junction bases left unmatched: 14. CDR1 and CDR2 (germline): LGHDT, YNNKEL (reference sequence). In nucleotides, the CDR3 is TGTGCCAGCAGCCGAGACTCGGGGGAGGGCGGGAACGAGCAGTACTTC. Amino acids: CASSRDSGEGGNEQYF.

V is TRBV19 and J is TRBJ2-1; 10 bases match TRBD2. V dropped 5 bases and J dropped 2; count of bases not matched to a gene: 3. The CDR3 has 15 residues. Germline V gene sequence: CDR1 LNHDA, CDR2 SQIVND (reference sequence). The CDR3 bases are TGTGCCAGTAGTCCCGGACTAGCGGCCTACAATGAGCAGTTCTTC. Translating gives CASSPGLAAYNEQFF.